This paragraph covers one TCR beta chain sequence. The antigen is unknown. The data originate from a study of cytomegalovirus exposure and HLA in healthy donors. The study's findings and limits: High sensitivity and specificity were reportedly achieved when the classifier diagnosed cytomegalovirus status.

The PCR ran on 60 Vbeta and 13 Jbeta primers. This table comes from immunoSEQ multiplex PCR, and its TCRdb copy is limited to in-frame clones, with some not included. Of 150,000 to 200,000 clones in the sample, around 81% were seen once. There are 16 residues in the CDR3. Between the trimmed V and J ends, which lost 3 bases and 1 base, there was a span of 10 bases. CDR1 LNHDA and CDR2 SQIVND come from the germline V gene (reference sequence). Donors consisted of healthy bone marrow donors. The sequencing input was PBMCs. The V call is TRBV19, the J call TRBJ2-6; the D gene is possibly TRBD1 (6 bases). This receptor was taken from a man aged 30-40 years in good health and CMV-seronegative. The CDR3 loop is CASSIGQGSGANVLTF. The CDR3 nucleotides are TGTGCCAGTAGTATCGGGCAGGGGTCTGGGGCCAACGTCCTGACTTTC.